These 21 T cell receptor beta chains share one sample of origin, sequenced in a study of T cell repertoires in cytomegalovirus infection. TCRdb recomputed calls from the reads with MiXCR, one row per CDR3 protein. This table holds some 240,000 distinct CDR3 sequences, approximately 17% found once. Sequenced input: CD8+ T cells from PBMCs. These receptors were collected from a human donor in good health (CMV status not recorded). Some clones in this sample may be carry-over from other donors' samples.

The CDR3, as DNA: TGCGCCAGCAGCTTGGAAGGGATTGCCAATCAGCCCCAGCATTTT. This encodes CASSLEGIANQPQHF. The gene calls are TRBV5-1 and TRBJ1-5; D remains ambiguous. Deletions cut 0 bases from V and 3 bases from J, with 10 bases between. The CDR3 has 15 amino acids. Germline CDR1 reads SGHRS; CDR2 reads YFSETQ.

This clonotype was seen at least ten times. The chain links TRBV7-2 to TRBJ2-7, with D unresolved. CDR1 and CDR2 (germline): SGHTA, FQGNSA. Trimming left V 0 bases short and J 6 bases short, with 6 bases between. The CDR3 is 12 residues long. CDR3 loop: CASSLARAEQYF. The CDR3 DNA sequence: TGTGCCAGCAGCTTAGCCCGGGCCGAGCAGTACTTC.

The chain employs TRBV4-1 and TRBJ2-3; D is perhaps TRBD1 (5 bases). Per the germline V gene, CDR1 is MGHRA and CDR2 is YSYEKL. The CDR3 extends over 18 amino acids. Trimming took off 1 base at V and 2 bases at J, with 19 bases between the two ends. The CDR3 nucleotides are TGCGCCAGCAGCCAAGTGGGTGGGCAGGGCTCTCTCACAGATACGCAGTATTTT. Its translation is CASSQVGGQGSLTDTQYF.

The rearrangement links TRBV29-1 to TRBJ1-3, with unresolved D. Germline CDR1 is SQVTM and CDR2 is ANQGSEA. The CDR3 is 12 residues long. The ends were cut back, 8 bases at V and 3 bases at J, with 11 bases in the middle. Written as DNA, the CDR3 is TGCAGCTACCGCGGGGTTGGAAACACCATATATTTT. Protein sequence: CSYRGVGNTIYF.

This clonotype was seen only a few times. The V call is TRBV20-1, the J call TRBJ2-7; TRBD2 agrees at 9 bases. Germline values: CDR1 DFQATT, CDR2 SNEGSKA (reference sequence). V shed 2 bases, J shed 4 bases, and the junction held 6 bases outside the gene matches. CDR3 length: 14 residues. The CDR3, as DNA: TGCAGTGCTAGAACCCTAGCGGGGCTATACGAGCAGTACTTC. Residues: CSARTLAGLYEQYF.

The genes are TRBV7-9 and TRBJ2-1; D unclear. CDR1 is SEHNR and CDR2 is FQNEAQ in the germline V gene (reference sequence). The CDR3 covers 14 residues. V was shortened by 5 bases and J by 0 bases, with 8 bases between the two germline ends. DNA of the CDR3: TGTGCCAGCAGCCCCTTTAGCTCCTACAATGAGCAGTTCTTC. Its translation: CASSPFSSYNEQFF.

Ten or more counts support this clonotype. The J gene is TRBJ1-5, the V gene TRBV28; weak D call: TRBD1 (5 bases). The CDR3 covers 13 residues. Germline CDR1 reads MDHEN; CDR2 reads SYDVKM. The ends were cut back, 6 bases at V and 7 bases at J, with 13 bases in the middle. CDR3 DNA sequence: TGTGCCAGCAGCCCCGGGGGGGTCCAGCCCCAGCATTTT. Translating it yields CASSPGGVQPQHF. Full variable domain (rest looked up from reference TRBV28 and TRBJ1-5): DVKVTQSSRYLVKRTGEKVFLECVQDMDHENMFWYRQDPGLGLRLIYFSYDVKMKEKGDIPEGYSVSREKKERFSLILESASTNQTSMYLCASSPGGVQPQHFGDGTRLSIL.

This clonotype was counted at least ten times. The chain couples TRBV7-2 to TRBJ1-1; D remains unclear. CDR3 size: 15 residues. Per the germline V gene, CDR1 is SGHTA and CDR2 is FQGNSA. Trimming removed 2 bases at V and 0 bases at J, with 10 bases between. CDR3 protein: CASSLYGSMNTEAFF. Here the CDR3 DNA reads TGTGCCAGCAGCTTATACGGCAGTATGAACACTGAAGCTTTCTTT. The full variable domain, with the rest looked up from reference TRBV7-2 and TRBJ1-1, is GAGVSQSPSNKVTEKGKDVELRCDPISGHTALYWYRQSLGQGLEFLIYFQGNSAPDKSGLPSDRFSAERTGGSVSTLTIQRTQQEDSAVYLCASSLYGSMNTEAFFGQGTRLTVV.

The table lists this clonotype with many counts. The chain links TRBV28 to TRBJ1-2; 7 positions agree with TRBD1. The V segment lost 2 bases and the J segment 5 bases; nucleotides outside the gene matches: 14. The CDR3 has 17 residues. Germline lookup yields CDR1 MDHEN and CDR2 SYDVKM. CDR3 in DNA: TGTGCCAGCAGTTTAAGCCCTCGGACAGGATCCCAATATGGCTACACCTTC. Amino acids: CASSLSPRTGSQYGYTF.

This clonotype was counted at least ten times. The chain uses TRBV6-2 or TRBV6-3 and TRBJ2-1, with 9 positions matching TRBD1. The CDR3 is 15 amino acids. V shed 6 bases and J 3 bases; nucleotides not matched to a gene: 6. Germline-derived CDR1 and CDR2 are MNHEY and SVGEGT. The CDR3 loop is CASSMTGGGYNEQFF. The CDR3 DNA reads TGTGCCAGCAGCATGACAGGGGGAGGCTACAATGAGCAGTTCTTC.

There are a few counts of this clonotype. The rearrangement links TRBV29-1 to TRBJ2-3; TRBD2 matches 8 bases. The ends lost 3 bases at V and 1 base at J; junction bases unmatched: 6. CDR3 length: 15 amino acids. CDR1 and CDR2 (germline): SQVTM, ANQGSEA. The CDR3 loop is CSVDPTGGRTDTQYF. The CDR3 region has the DNA TGCAGCGTTGACCCCACGGGGGGGCGCACAGATACGCAGTATTTT.

The chain joins TRBV20-1 to TRBJ2-3, with D hard to call. The CDR3 is 15 residues long. The V gene's germline CDR1 is DFQATT and CDR2 SNEGSKA (reference sequence). Trimming removed 0 bases at V and 0 bases at J, with 10 bases between. DNA of the CDR3: TGCAGTGCTAGAGATCTCCAGACGAGCACAGATACGCAGTATTTT. Translating it yields CSARDLQTSTDTQYF.

This clonotype was observed many times. The chain joins TRBV12-3 or TRBV12-4 to TRBJ1-2, with D unresolved. This CDR3 comprises 13 residues. V dropped 3 bases and J dropped 4 bases, with 9 bases sitting between them. The CDR3 coding sequence is TGTGCCAGCAGTTTGAGTAACGGCTATGGCTACACCTTC. Translated, it gives CASSLSNGYGYTF.

This clonotype was counted only a few times. CDR3 loop: CATSRSRGGGNEQYF. The CDR3 DNA is TGTGCCACCAGCAGGAGTAGAGGCGGGGGGAACGAGCAGTACTTC. The chain joins TRBV15 to TRBJ2-7, with 8 bases identical to TRBD2. Germline V CDR1 and CDR2: LNHNV, YYDKDF (reference sequence). There are 15 residues in the CDR3. J gave up 5 bases and V 3 bases, and 9 bases lay outside the gene matches.

The sample holds a few counts of this clonotype. The chain carries TRBV2 and TRBJ2-7; no firm D call. Trimming took 4 bases from V and 4 from J, leaving 11 bases between them. Germline assignment: CDR1 SNHLY and CDR2 FYNNEI. The CDR3 runs 13 residues. Here the CDR3 DNA reads TGTGCCAGCAGTGCCGGCCTATTTTACGAGCAGTACTTC. It specifies CASSAGLFYEQYF.

In the case of this clonotype: This sequence may be a read error, since a much larger clone differs from it by one base. The chain joins TRBV2 to TRBJ2-1; 10 bases match TRBD2. Germline loops: CDR1 SNHLY, CDR2 FYNNEI. The CDR3 consists of 13 residues. V trimming: 8 bases; J trimming: 3 bases; junction bases outside the gene matches: 1. CDR3 bases: TGTGCCAGCGGACTAGCGGACTACAATGAGCAGTTCTTC. Translated: CASGLADYNEQFF.

This clonotype appeared many times. The V and J genes are TRBV7-9 and TRBJ1-1; D gene unclear. The V end lost 4 bases, the J end lost 5 bases, and 8 bases lay between the germline ends. This CDR3 is built from 12 residues. In germline, CDR1 is SEHNR, CDR2 FQNEAQ (reference sequence). DNA of the CDR3: TGTGCCAGCAGCTCCGGTGGAACTGAAGCTTTCTTT. It yields the protein CASSSGGTEAFF.

The table lists this clonotype with a few counts. The rearrangement links TRBV12-3 or TRBV12-4 to TRBJ2-7; tentatively, D is TRBD2 (6 bases). V lost 4 bases and J 5 bases, leaving 15 bases between the germline ends. The CDR3 covers 14 residues. DNA of the CDR3: TGTGCCAGCAGTTCGGGAGCCCTGGGGGACGAGCAGTACTTC. Amino acids: CASSSGALGDEQYF.

This clonotype was observed many times. This sequence joins TRBV12-3 or TRBV12-4 and TRBJ2-5; D may be TRBD1 (6 bases). V was clipped by 2 bases and J by 1 base, with 20 bases between them. The CDR3 is 18 amino acids. The CDR3 region has the DNA TGTGCCAGCAGTTTATCGGGACATAATCCAGAGGGCCAAGAGACCCAGTACTTC. Amino acid sequence: CASSLSGHNPEGQETQYF.

This clonotype has at least ten counts. This chain joins TRBV7-6 and TRBJ2-7; TRBD1 is a possible D gene (7 bases). Trimming stripped 5 bases from V and 0 bases from J, with 11 bases between. Germline CDR1 SGHVS, CDR2 FNYEAQ. The CDR3 has 14 amino acids. The CDR3 bases are TGTGCCAGCAGCACGGGGGACAGCTCCTACGAGCAGTACTTC. This translates into CASSTGDSSYEQYF. The complete variable domain, with remaining parts taken from reference TRBV7-6 and TRBJ2-7, reads GAGVSQSPRYKVTKRGQDVALRCDPISGHVSLYWYRQALGQGPEFLTYFNYEAQQDKSGLPNDRFSAERPEGSISTLTIQRTEQRDSAMYRCASSTGDSSYEQYFGPGTRLTVT.

In its sample, this clonotype was seen many times. The chain combines TRBV4-1 with TRBJ2-7, with 7 nucleotides matching TRBD1. CDR3 size: 16 residues. Trimming cost V 0 bases and J 3 bases; bases outside gene matches: 8. Looked up from germline, CDR1 is MGHRA and CDR2 is YSYEKL. CDR3 bases: TGCGCCAGCAGCCAAGATATGCGACAGGGAGACTACGAGCAGTACTTC. Its translation: CASSQDMRQGDYEQYF.